This is a list of T cell receptor beta chains from one sample in a study of T cell changes during pregnancy in multiple sclerosis. Only in-frame clones appear in the TCRdb table, and some are missing; sequencing was by immunoSEQ multiplex PCR. Among under 65,000 clones listed, 80% to 95% were seen once. This specimen consisted of peripheral blood, obtained in the second trimester of pregnancy. The source is a female donor with multiple sclerosis, enrolled in a pregnancy study. CDR3s include the opening cysteine and the closing phenylalanine or tryptophan. Each record gives: V gene, D gene, CDR3 protein. D genes are given only for firm matches.

TRBV6-5,TRBD2,CASSGSGSGEQYF
TRBV28,NA,CASRDSRRSGELFF
TRBV4-2,NA,CASSQEQGSGANVLTF
TRBV28,NA,CASSFSSNTGELFF
TRBV18,NA,CASSLVRGTEAFF
TRBV30,TRBD2,CAWSAAGGTDTQYF
TRBV30,NA,CAWVPGQFLNTEAFF
TRBV18,TRBD2,CASSRIAGSTDTQYF
TRBV6-6,TRBD2,CASSFSREGRDTQYF
TRBV27,NA,CASSPFRAWSGYTF
TRBV19,TRBD2,CASRRTSGHSYNEQFF
TRBV5-1,NA,CASSLEAAEWSGELFF
TRBV29-1,NA,CSVEGAGGGYTF
TRBV5-4,TRBD1,CASSFETGTLREQYF
TRBV28,TRBD2,CASSSAGERWSTDTQYF
TRBV9,TRBD1,CASSPGDSSGANVLTF
TRBV27,NA,CASSATGLKNIQYF
TRBV5-6,TRBD1,CASSPGQGDNSPLHF
TRBV30,TRBD2,CAWSGGTNSGRTFYEQYF
TRBV5-5,NA,CASSLPPGVRTEAFF
TRBV11-2,NA,CASSIRGGNYGYTF
TRBV28,TRBD1,CASSLGQGVVDTQYF
TRBV27,TRBD1,CASSPEGDRPTSPLHF
TRBV18,NA,CASSPGAGDTEAFF
TRBV19,NA,CASSASQRTEAFF
TRBV6-5,NA,CASSWEGGLNTEAFF
TRBV6-1,NA,CASREGNQPQHF
TRBV9,NA,CASSVGVGVSHEQYF
TRBV29-1,TRBD1,CSVRPGTGGSYEQYF
TRBV14,NA,CASSQFMNTEAFF
TRBV10-3,NA,CAIAGLDTEAFF
TRBV30,NA,CAWKAGSGWDTGELFF
TRBV19,NA,CASSAGHYGYTF
TRBV6-6,TRBD1,CASNTGASSSYEQYF
TRBV6-6,TRBD2,CASSYSRGGSASEQFF
TRBV19,NA,CASSMLRNYGYTF
TRBV19,NA,CASSMQGWNIQYF
TRBV5-4,TRBD1,CASSLTNRQGGAFF
TRBV28,TRBD1,CASITGGSYNEQFF
TRBV11-2,NA,CASSSTITGNTIYF
TRBV2,TRBD1,CASSDLARGRKETQYF
TRBV5-4,NA,CASSLDRPTSYEQYF
TRBV7-9,TRBD2,CASSLGLAGGPIPYNEQFF
TRBV9,NA,CASSVGGLSGEQYF
TRBV9,NA,CASSVMPVGGNTGELFF
TRBV6-5,NA,CASRDRTTGANVLTF